The following is a T cell receptor (beta chain) sequence with its context. Original processing notes: Reference gene primer amplification gave nucleated cell count estimates. Sequencing was performed with immunoSEQ multiplex PCR; in TCRdb, only in-frame clones are kept and a portion is missing. The V and J calls and the clone size are those of that table, but D and trimming were determined from the DNA. Of some 400,000 clones in the sample, around nine tenths are singletons; the top ten hold 1.7%. This specimen belongs to a study of blood T cell repertoires in COVID-19. Overall study context: The analysed material was cDNA or gDNA that came from T cells, B-cell-depleted T cells, or PBMCs.

Across 24 US areas, participants ranged in age from roughly 18 to 95 years. Cohort placement rested on clinical history that participants reported themselves. This TCR came from a woman younger than 45 who had recovered from COVID-19. Sequencing was carried out using PBMCs or T cells enriched from blood (not recorded which).

This chain's CDR3 is CASSLDDRGGNTDTQYF. For the CDR3, the DNA is TGTGCCAGCAGCTTAGATGACAGGGGTGGAAACACAGATACGCAGTATTTT. The chain joins TRBV11-3 to TRBJ2-3; 8 bases match TRBD1. Looked up from germline, CDR1 is SGHNT and CDR2 is YENEEA. The J segment lost 2 bases and the V segment lost 0 bases, leaving 7 bases of the junction unmatched. This CDR3 contains 17 residues.